The rows below give T cell receptor beta chains drawn from one sample of a study of human T cells and chemical hapten exposure. TCRdb re-derived calls from the RACE reads in MiXCR, one entry per CDR3 protein. The sample carries about 190,000 distinct CDR3 sequences, under 25% recorded once. The sequencing used whole blood, collected in connection with sensitization to the hapten diphenylcyclopropenone (DPC). The receptors originated from a woman between 40 and 50 years old with alopecia areata. Some clones in this sample may be carry-over from other donors' samples. Both conserved end residues are part of each CDR3. Fields, in order: D gene, clone size, J gene, CDR3 length, V gene, CDR3 protein, CDR3 DNA. The D gene is left open where the match is weak. Only part of the rows carry a size: once, few, many, or a class if the clone is expanded.

D: TRBD2; size: few; J: TRBJ2-7; length: 16; V: TRBV9; CDR3: CASSNRLASSSYEQYF; DNA: TGTGCCAGCAGCAACCGACTAGCGTCCAGCTCCTACGAGCAGTACTTC
D: NA; size: NA; J: TRBJ1-2; length: 12; V: TRBV6-1; CDR3: CASSEQDYGYTF; DNA: TGTGCCAGCAGTGAGCAGGACTATGGCTACACCTTC
D: TRBD1; size: few; J: TRBJ2-2; length: 15; V: TRBV20-1; CDR3: CSARSGTVNTGELFF; DNA: TGCAGTGCTAGATCGGGGACAGTGAACACCGGGGAGCTGTTTTTT
D: NA; size: NA; J: TRBJ1-5; length: 13; V: TRBV15; CDR3: CATSRVPNQPQHF; DNA: TGTGCCACCAGCAGAGTCCCAAATCAGCCCCAGCATTTT
D: TRBD1; size: NA; J: TRBJ1-1; length: 15; V: TRBV4-3; CDR3: CASSQGTGASTEAFF; DNA: TGCGCCAGCAGCCAAGGGACAGGGGCCAGCACTGAAGCTTTCTTT
D: NA; size: few; J: TRBJ2-7; length: 14; V: TRBV29-1; CDR3: CSVPLGGTLNGQYF; DNA: TGCAGCGTTCCCCTCGGGGGAACCCTGAACGGGCAGTACTTC
D: TRBD2; size: NA; J: TRBJ2-1; length: 15; V: TRBV28; CDR3: CASSPTGLAHNEQFF; DNA: TGTGCCAGCAGTCCCACGGGACTAGCCCACAATGAGCAGTTCTTC
D: TRBD2; size: few; J: TRBJ2-1; length: 15; V: TRBV20-1; CDR3: CSAAVPLAGGDEQFF; DNA: TGCAGTGCCGCCGTCCCTCTAGCGGGAGGTGATGAGCAGTTCTTC
D: TRBD2; size: NA; J: TRBJ2-5; length: 15; V: TRBV10-3; CDR3: CAISQLAGRQETQYF; DNA: TGTGCCATCAGCCAACTAGCGGGTAGACAAGAGACCCAGTACTTC
D: TRBD1; size: few; J: TRBJ2-7; length: 13; V: TRBV7-9; CDR3: CASGATGPYEQYF; DNA: TGTGCCAGCGGGGCGACAGGGCCCTACGAGCAGTACTTC
D: NA; size: few; J: TRBJ2-7; length: 14; V: TRBV9; CDR3: CASSVERGSNEQYF; DNA: TGTGCCAGCAGCGTAGAAAGGGGAAGCAACGAGCAGTACTTC